The clone carrying this TCR beta chain was seen a few times. Its antigen is not known. The sample originates from a study of blood T cells in healthy people across ages. Whole-study findings and limits: As age increased, TCR beta diversity per million T cells fell in a roughly linear fashion. It was held that diversity estimates obtained from one million T cells represented underestimates.

V was trimmed by 5 bases and J by 0 bases, leaving 13 bases between them. This CDR3 has 15 residues. Germline assignment: CDR1 MNHNS and CDR2 SASEGT. Alongside a J-beta primer mix, a sample-barcoded 5' primer served in a second PCR lasting roughly 7 to 11 cycles. Every molecule of cDNA carried a tag from a template-switch adaptor with 12 random nucleotides. At least 3 million CDR3-containing paired-end reads were obtained per sample. TCRdb re-called the 5' RACE reads with MiXCR, one entry per CDR3 protein. Among about a million distinct CDR3 sequences listed, around 46% were seen once. The chain recombines TRBV6-1 with TRBJ1-1; D unclear. This receptor was identified in a man aged 25 to 45 in good health. The sequenced sample consisted of blood. In DNA form, the CDR3 reads TGTGCCAGCAGTTTGGTCAGGACGGTGAACACTGAAGCTTTCTTT. Its protein is CASSLVRTVNTEAFF.